These T cell receptor beta chains were read from a single sample in a study of T cell changes during pregnancy in multiple sclerosis. Using immunoSEQ multiplex PCR, the repertoire was profiled, and TCRdb retains in-frame clones only, with some absent. Altogether some 38,000 clones are present, 88% being singletons, with the ten largest covering less than 9%. The sample in question was CD8+ T cells from peripheral blood mononuclear cells, obtained in the third trimester of pregnancy. These receptors all stem from a female donor with multiple sclerosis, enrolled in a pregnancy study. The CDR3 runs from the conserved cysteine through the conserved F or W. D genes are given only for firm matches. The listing skips clone size in some rows; elsewhere it reads once, few, many or a size class.

d_gene: TRBD2
abundance: NA
j_gene: TRBJ2-3
v_gene: TRBV28
CDR3aa: CASSLSPSGSAPPRDTQYF
CDR3nt: TGTGCCAGCAGTTTATCGCCTAGCGGGAGCGCCCCTCCCAGGGATACGCAGTATTTT

d_gene: TRBD1
abundance: NA
j_gene: TRBJ1-2
v_gene: TRBV30
CDR3aa: CAWSVGTAYGYTF
CDR3nt: TGTGCCTGGAGTGTGGGGACAGCCTATGGCTACACCTTC

d_gene: TRBD2
abundance: NA
j_gene: TRBJ2-7
v_gene: TRBV7-9
CDR3aa: CASSPPTGGSSYEQYF
CDR3nt: TGTGCCAGCAGCCCCCCTACGGGGGGAAGCTCCTACGAGCAGTACTTC

d_gene: TRBD2
abundance: once
j_gene: TRBJ2-1
v_gene: TRBV19
CDR3aa: CASSISFSGGYEQFF
CDR3nt: TGTGCCAGTAGTATTTCTTTTAGCGGGGGTTATGAGCAGTTCTTC

d_gene: NA
abundance: NA
j_gene: TRBJ2-3
v_gene: TRBV4-2
CDR3aa: CASSQEVGGSDTQYF
CDR3nt: TGTGCCAGCAGCCAAGAAGTCGGCGGGTCTGATACGCAGTATTTT

d_gene: TRBD2
abundance: NA
j_gene: TRBJ2-5
v_gene: TRBV9
CDR3aa: CASSPLDGGETQYF
CDR3nt: TGTGCCAGCAGCCCTCTCGACGGGGGGGAGACCCAGTACTTC

d_gene: TRBD1
abundance: NA
j_gene: TRBJ2-1
v_gene: TRBV2
CDR3aa: CAALQPGQGYNEQFF
CDR3nt: TGTGCCGCCCTACAACCGGGACAGGGGTACAATGAGCAGTTCTTC

d_gene: NA
abundance: NA
j_gene: TRBJ1-5
v_gene: TRBV12-1
CDR3aa: CASSFVPDRAQPQHF
CDR3nt: TGTGCCAGCAGCTTTGTGCCGGACAGGGCTCAGCCCCAGCATTTT

d_gene: NA
abundance: NA
j_gene: TRBJ1-1
v_gene: TRBV9
CDR3aa: CASSVEGAGNTEAFF
CDR3nt: TGTGCCAGCAGCGTAGAAGGTGCAGGGAACACTGAAGCTTTCTTT

d_gene: TRBD1
abundance: NA
j_gene: TRBJ2-7
v_gene: TRBV29-1
CDR3aa: CSAQTGKSYEQYF
CDR3nt: TGCAGCGCCCAGACAGGGAAATCCTACGAGCAGTACTTC

d_gene: TRBD1
abundance: once
j_gene: TRBJ1-5
v_gene: TRBV2
CDR3aa: CASSVTGQGVHQPQHF
CDR3nt: TGTGCCAGCAGTGTAACCGGACAGGGAGTTCATCAGCCCCAGCATTTT

d_gene: NA
abundance: NA
j_gene: TRBJ1-2
v_gene: TRBV7-3
CDR3aa: CASSPKEGRDYGYTF
CDR3nt: TGTGCCAGCAGCCCCAAGGAGGGCAGGGACTATGGCTACACCTTC

d_gene: TRBD2
abundance: NA
j_gene: TRBJ2-7
v_gene: TRBV11-2
CDR3aa: CASSLDASGTKEYF
CDR3nt: TGTGCCAGCAGCTTAGACGCCTCCGGGACTAAAGAGTACTTC

d_gene: NA
abundance: few
j_gene: TRBJ2-7
v_gene: TRBV2
CDR3aa: CASSEGADSSYEQYF
CDR3nt: TGTGCCAGCAGTGAGGGGGCGGACAGCTCCTACGAGCAGTACTTC

d_gene: NA
abundance: NA
j_gene: TRBJ2-7
v_gene: TRBV11-2
CDR3aa: CASSAGPGQTYEQYF
CDR3nt: TGTGCCAGCAGCGCCGGACCGGGACAAACATACGAGCAGTACTTC

d_gene: TRBD2
abundance: NA
j_gene: TRBJ2-1
v_gene: TRBV5-6
CDR3aa: CASSALLAGLNNEQFF
CDR3nt: TGTGCCAGCAGCGCTTTACTAGCGGGGCTTAACAATGAGCAGTTCTTC

d_gene: NA
abundance: NA
j_gene: TRBJ2-6
v_gene: TRBV4-3
CDR3aa: CASSQDVGSGANVLTF
CDR3nt: TGCGCCAGCAGCCAAGATGTCGGCTCTGGGGCCAACGTCCTGACTTTC

d_gene: TRBD1
abundance: NA
j_gene: TRBJ1-1
v_gene: TRBV7-3
CDR3aa: CASSSGGTDTEAFF
CDR3nt: TGTGCCAGCAGCTCGGGAGGGACAGACACTGAAGCTTTCTTT

d_gene: NA
abundance: NA
j_gene: TRBJ1-6
v_gene: TRBV4-1
CDR3aa: CASSQRENNSPLHF
CDR3nt: TGCGCCAGCAGCCAACGAGAGAATAATTCACCCCTCCACTTT

d_gene: TRBD1
abundance: NA
j_gene: TRBJ2-5
v_gene: TRBV11-2
CDR3aa: CASSWAGTGIETQYF
CDR3nt: TGTGCCAGCAGCTGGGCCGGGACAGGGATAGAGACCCAGTACTTC

d_gene: NA
abundance: NA
j_gene: TRBJ2-2
v_gene: TRBV7-3
CDR3aa: CASSLSAGPAWAGELFF
CDR3nt: TGTGCCAGCAGCTTATCGGCAGGGCCGGCTTGGGCCGGGGAGCTGTTTTTT

d_gene: TRBD1
abundance: NA
j_gene: TRBJ2-5
v_gene: TRBV2
CDR3aa: CASPRDRAHQETQYF
CDR3nt: TGTGCCAGCCCCCGGGACAGGGCGCACCAAGAGACCCAGTACTTC

d_gene: NA
abundance: NA
j_gene: TRBJ2-3
v_gene: TRBV27
CDR3aa: CATSPRGFSTDTQYF
CDR3nt: TGTGCCACCTCACCCCGGGGGTTTTCCACAGATACGCAGTATTTT

d_gene: NA
abundance: NA
j_gene: TRBJ2-7
v_gene: TRBV7-9
CDR3aa: CASSLVARAYEQYF
CDR3nt: TGTGCCAGCAGCTTAGTAGCGAGGGCTTACGAGCAGTACTTC

d_gene: NA
abundance: NA
j_gene: TRBJ1-4
v_gene: TRBV9
CDR3aa: CASSLTGSATNEKLFF
CDR3nt: TGTGCCAGCAGCTTGACAGGATCCGCAACTAATGAAAAACTGTTTTTT

d_gene: TRBD1
abundance: NA
j_gene: TRBJ2-4
v_gene: TRBV27
CDR3aa: CASSMDRAIAKNIQYF
CDR3nt: TGTGCCAGCAGTATGGACAGGGCTATAGCCAAAAACATTCAGTACTTC

d_gene: NA
abundance: NA
j_gene: TRBJ2-2
v_gene: TRBV5-4
CDR3aa: CAITRTLDGELFF
CDR3nt: TGTGCTATCACCCGGACTTTAGACGGGGAGCTGTTTTTT

d_gene: NA
abundance: NA
j_gene: TRBJ2-3
v_gene: TRBV27
CDR3aa: CASRATGTDTQYF
CDR3nt: TGTGCCAGCAGGGCAACAGGCACAGATACGCAGTATTTT

d_gene: TRBD1
abundance: NA
j_gene: TRBJ2-7
v_gene: TRBV13
CDR3aa: CASSSLTGGGEQYF
CDR3nt: TGTGCCAGCAGCTCCCTGACAGGGGGCGGTGAGCAGTACTTC

d_gene: TRBD1
abundance: NA
j_gene: TRBJ2-7
v_gene: TRBV30
CDR3aa: CAWSFGTGGYEQYF
CDR3nt: TGTGCCTGGAGTTTTGGGACAGGAGGCTACGAGCAGTACTTC

d_gene: NA
abundance: NA
j_gene: TRBJ1-5
v_gene: TRBV11-2
CDR3aa: CASSPGYGNQPQHF
CDR3nt: TGTGCCAGCAGCCCAGGGTACGGCAATCAGCCCCAGCATTTT

d_gene: NA
abundance: NA
j_gene: TRBJ1-1
v_gene: TRBV5-1
CDR3aa: CASSYGDPGKGTEAFF
CDR3nt: TGCGCCAGCAGCTATGGAGATCCGGGGAAGGGAACTGAAGCTTTCTTT

d_gene: TRBD1
abundance: NA
j_gene: TRBJ2-1
v_gene: TRBV5-4
CDR3aa: CASSPRDRVDEQFF
CDR3nt: TGTGCCAGCAGCCCTCGCGACAGGGTGGATGAGCAGTTCTTC

d_gene: TRBD2
abundance: NA
j_gene: TRBJ2-1
v_gene: TRBV5-1
CDR3aa: CASSEPGLAGGPLSYNEQFF
CDR3nt: TGCGCCAGCAGCGAACCGGGACTAGCGGGGGGGCCGCTCTCCTACAATGAGCAGTTCTTC

d_gene: NA
abundance: NA
j_gene: TRBJ2-2
v_gene: TRBV6-6
CDR3aa: CASSYSGGLGTGELFF
CDR3nt: TGTGCCAGCAGTTATTCGGGGGGCTTAGGTACCGGGGAGCTGTTTTTT

d_gene: NA
abundance: NA
j_gene: TRBJ1-2
v_gene: TRBV6-1
CDR3aa: CASSPLGGTSNGYTF
CDR3nt: TGTGCCAGCAGCCCCCTGGGGGGGACCTCTAATGGCTACACCTTC

d_gene: TRBD1
abundance: NA
j_gene: TRBJ2-4
v_gene: TRBV7-2
CDR3aa: CASRPGTGGLLVAKNIQYF
CDR3nt: TGTGCCAGCAGACCCGGGACAGGGGGTTTATTAGTAGCCAAAAACATTCAGTACTTC

d_gene: TRBD2
abundance: NA
j_gene: TRBJ2-7
v_gene: TRBV27
CDR3aa: CASSFSGGAPYEQYF
CDR3nt: TGTGCCAGCAGTTTTTCCGGGGGGGCGCCCTACGAGCAGTACTTC

d_gene: NA
abundance: few
j_gene: TRBJ2-2
v_gene: TRBV4-3
CDR3aa: CASSQDYTGELFF
CDR3nt: TGCGCCAGCAGCCAAGACTACACCGGGGAGCTGTTTTTT

d_gene: TRBD2
abundance: NA
j_gene: TRBJ2-1
v_gene: TRBV2
CDR3aa: CASSEARGGEYNEQFF
CDR3nt: TGTGCCAGCAGTGAAGCTCGCGGGGGGGAGTACAATGAGCAGTTCTTC

d_gene: NA
abundance: many
j_gene: TRBJ1-1
v_gene: TRBV28
CDR3aa: CASVSFNQVNTEAFF
CDR3nt: TGTGCCAGCGTATCATTCAACCAGGTGAACACTGAAGCTTTCTTT

d_gene: TRBD1
abundance: NA
j_gene: TRBJ1-5
v_gene: TRBV6-5
CDR3aa: CASRMGQSQPQHF
CDR3nt: TGTGCCAGCAGAATGGGACAGTCTCAGCCCCAGCATTTT

d_gene: TRBD2
abundance: once
j_gene: TRBJ2-3
v_gene: TRBV6-1
CDR3aa: CAGAAASGTDTQYF
CDR3nt: TGTGCCGGCGCTGCGGCTAGCGGGACAGATACGCAGTATTTT

d_gene: NA
abundance: NA
j_gene: TRBJ2-7
v_gene: TRBV28
CDR3aa: CASSFVPGIAYEQYF
CDR3nt: TGTGCCAGCAGTTTTGTTCCGGGGATAGCATACGAGCAGTACTTC

d_gene: TRBD1
abundance: NA
j_gene: TRBJ1-2
v_gene: TRBV15
CDR3aa: CATSSTGGAGNYGYTF
CDR3nt: TGTGCCACCAGCAGTACAGGGGGCGCAGGGAACTATGGCTACACCTTC